This T cell receptor (beta chain) was recovered during a study of T cell changes during pregnancy in multiple sclerosis. Here immunoSEQ multiplex PCR was the method, and the copy in TCRdb shows in-frame clones only, minus some. Found here are roughly 93,000 clones, over 80% of them singletons; the top ten hold about 2%. Trimming shortened V by 2 bases and J by 3 bases, and 10 bases separated the two germline ends. The CDR3 consists of 14 residues. Germline V gives CDR1 SGHTA, CDR2 FQGNSA. This receptor was taken from a female donor with multiple sclerosis, enrolled in a pregnancy study. Specimen: peripheral blood, collected after pregnancy. The chain recombines TRBV7-2 with TRBJ1-2, with D unclear. CDR3 sequence: CASSLSAGYYGYTF. Here the CDR3 DNA reads TGTGCCAGCAGCTTATCGGCAGGTTACTATGGCTACACCTTC.